A selection of T cell receptor beta chains follows, all from one sample in a study of blood T cell repertoires in COVID-19. The protocol was immunoSEQ multiplex PCR, while the TCRdb copy is restricted to in-frame clones and leaves out a portion. The profile shows 150,000 to 200,000 clones, about 91% of them singletons. The sequenced sample was PBMCs or T cells enriched from blood (not recorded which). The receptors shown here come from a woman aged 40 to 55 with acute COVID-19. CDR3s include the opening cysteine and the closing phenylalanine or tryptophan. D genes are given only for firm matches. Where a row states a size, it is once, few, many or the class of an expanded clone; other rows omit it.

j_gene: TRBJ2-3
v_gene: TRBV7-2
d_gene: -
abundance: -
len: 11
CDR3aa: CASRESDTQYF
CDR3nt: TGTGCCAGCCGGGAGTCCGATACGCAGTATTTT

j_gene: TRBJ2-5
v_gene: TRBV7-2
d_gene: -
abundance: once
len: 17
CDR3aa: CASSLGVVPRGQETQYF
CDR3nt: TGTGCCAGCAGCTTAGGCGTCGTTCCCCGTGGGCAGGAGACCCAGTACTTC

j_gene: TRBJ2-1
v_gene: TRBV7-2
d_gene: TRBD2
abundance: -
len: 15
CDR3aa: CASSLGGGLYNEQFF
CDR3nt: TGTGCCAGCAGCTTGGGGGGAGGGCTTTACAATGAGCAGTTCTTC

j_gene: TRBJ1-1
v_gene: TRBV28
d_gene: TRBD1
abundance: -
len: 16
CDR3aa: CASSWYRGSEDTEAFF
CDR3nt: TGTGCCAGCAGTTGGTACAGGGGAAGTGAGGACACTGAAGCTTTCTTT

j_gene: TRBJ2-1
v_gene: TRBV5-1
d_gene: -
abundance: few
len: 15
CDR3aa: CASSSQPSSYNEQFF
CDR3nt: TGCGCCAGCAGCTCGCAACCTAGCTCCTACAATGAGCAGTTCTTC

j_gene: TRBJ1-3
v_gene: TRBV18
d_gene: TRBD1
abundance: once
len: 16
CDR3aa: CASSPPLATGRNTIYF
CDR3nt: TGTGCCAGCTCACCACCGCTCGCGACAGGGAGAAACACCATATATTTT

j_gene: TRBJ2-3
v_gene: TRBV24-1
d_gene: TRBD2
abundance: -
len: 17
CDR3aa: CATSTSGGAQFTDTQYF
CDR3nt: TGTGCCACGAGTACTAGCGGGGGGGCACAATTCACAGATACGCAGTATTTT

j_gene: TRBJ1-5
v_gene: TRBV4-1
d_gene: TRBD1
abundance: -
len: 19
CDR3aa: CASSPPPGQANDGNQPQHF
CDR3nt: TGCGCCAGCAGCCCCCCCCCGGGACAGGCAAATGATGGCAATCAGCCCCAGCATTTT

j_gene: TRBJ2-5
v_gene: TRBV28
d_gene: TRBD2
abundance: -
len: 15
CDR3aa: CASRVLAGALETQYF
CDR3nt: TGTGCCAGCAGAGTACTAGCGGGAGCTTTGGAGACCCAGTACTTC

j_gene: TRBJ1-3
v_gene: TRBV11-2
d_gene: -
abundance: -
len: 17
CDR3aa: CASSLGVWRTAGNTIYF
CDR3nt: TGTGCCAGCAGCTTAGGAGTGTGGAGGACGGCTGGAAACACCATATATTTT

j_gene: TRBJ1-1
v_gene: TRBV12-3/TRBV12-4
d_gene: TRBD1
abundance: -
len: 13
CDR3aa: CASNPGQGAEAFF
CDR3nt: TGTGCCAGCAACCCAGGACAGGGAGCTGAAGCTTTCTTT

j_gene: TRBJ2-2
v_gene: TRBV6-6
d_gene: TRBD1
abundance: -
len: 15
CDR3aa: CASSRSQGATGELFF
CDR3nt: TGTGCCAGCAGTCGATCACAGGGGGCCACCGGGGAGCTGTTTTTT

j_gene: TRBJ1-3
v_gene: TRBV5-6
d_gene: TRBD1
abundance: -
len: 16
CDR3aa: CASSTGTESSGNTIYF
CDR3nt: TGTGCCAGCAGCACCGGGACAGAGAGCTCTGGAAACACCATATATTTT

j_gene: TRBJ2-3
v_gene: TRBV3-1/TRBV3-2
d_gene: TRBD1
abundance: -
len: 14
CDR3aa: CASSKQGAADTQYF
CDR3nt: TGTGCCAGCAGCAAACAGGGGGCGGCAGATACGCAGTATTTT

j_gene: TRBJ1-2
v_gene: TRBV24-1
d_gene: -
abundance: -
len: 13
CDR3aa: CATSDLEFYGYTF
CDR3nt: TGTGCCACCAGTGATTTGGAGTTCTATGGCTACACCTTC

j_gene: TRBJ2-7
v_gene: TRBV7-9
d_gene: -
abundance: -
len: 13
CDR3aa: CASSLAGESILYF
CDR3nt: TGTGCCAGCAGCCTGGCAGGGGAATCCATCTTGTACTTC

j_gene: TRBJ1-2
v_gene: TRBV28
d_gene: TRBD1
abundance: -
len: 16
CDR3aa: CASTGAGTGFNYGYTF
CDR3nt: TGTGCCAGCACCGGGGCCGGGACAGGCTTTAACTATGGCTACACCTTC

j_gene: TRBJ2-3
v_gene: TRBV2
d_gene: TRBD2
abundance: once
len: 17
CDR3aa: CASSGTLAGGPSDTQYF
CDR3nt: TGTGCCAGCAGTGGGACCCTAGCGGGGGGACCAAGCGATACGCAGTATTTT

j_gene: TRBJ2-7
v_gene: TRBV12-3/TRBV12-4
d_gene: -
abundance: -
len: 13
CDR3aa: CASSSPTAYEQYF
CDR3nt: TGTGCCAGCAGTTCCCCGACAGCCTACGAGCAGTACTTC

j_gene: TRBJ2-1
v_gene: TRBV2
d_gene: TRBD2
abundance: once
len: 15
CDR3aa: CASSRTSGAYNEQFF
CDR3nt: TGTGCCAGCAGTCGGACTAGCGGGGCCTACAATGAGCAGTTCTTC

j_gene: TRBJ1-2
v_gene: TRBV7-2
d_gene: -
abundance: once
len: 12
CDR3aa: CASSLWRDGYTF
CDR3nt: TGTGCCAGCAGCTTGTGGAGGGATGGCTACACCTTC

j_gene: TRBJ2-1
v_gene: TRBV30
d_gene: TRBD2
abundance: -
len: 15
CDR3aa: CAWNPLAGGRGEQFF
CDR3nt: TGTGCCTGGAACCCCTTAGCGGGAGGCAGGGGTGAGCAGTTCTTC

j_gene: TRBJ2-7
v_gene: TRBV4-1
d_gene: TRBD1
abundance: -
len: 12
CDR3aa: CASSTGVGEQYF
CDR3nt: TGCGCCAGCTCGACAGGGGTTGGCGAGCAGTACTTC

j_gene: TRBJ1-1
v_gene: TRBV25-1
d_gene: -
abundance: -
len: 14
CDR3aa: CASLGGVMNTEAFF
CDR3nt: TGTGCCAGCCTCGGGGGGGTCATGAACACTGAAGCTTTCTTT

j_gene: TRBJ2-7
v_gene: TRBV7-9
d_gene: TRBD1
abundance: -
len: 18
CDR3aa: CASSRTGGGRSGVYEQYF
CDR3nt: TGTGCCAGCAGTCGGACAGGGGGCGGCCGTTCCGGGGTTTACGAGCAGTACTTC

j_gene: TRBJ2-2
v_gene: TRBV7-8
d_gene: TRBD2
abundance: -
len: 18
CDR3aa: CASSLTGGGRANTGELFF
CDR3nt: TGTGCCAGCAGCTTAACGGGAGGTGGGAGGGCGAACACCGGGGAGCTGTTTTTT

j_gene: TRBJ1-6
v_gene: TRBV9
d_gene: -
abundance: -
len: 14
CDR3aa: CASSVQGGNSPLHF
CDR3nt: TGTGCCAGCAGCGTGCAGGGAGGCAATTCACCCCTCCACTTT

j_gene: TRBJ2-2
v_gene: TRBV27
d_gene: TRBD1
abundance: -
len: 16
CDR3aa: CASSSWDRGSTGELFF
CDR3nt: TGTGCCAGCAGTTCATGGGACAGGGGATCAACCGGGGAGCTGTTTTTT

j_gene: TRBJ1-1
v_gene: TRBV4-3
d_gene: TRBD1
abundance: once
len: 15
CDR3aa: CASSQFTGANTEAFF
CDR3nt: TGCGCCAGCAGCCAATTCACAGGGGCGAACACTGAAGCTTTCTTT

j_gene: TRBJ2-2
v_gene: TRBV18
d_gene: TRBD1
abundance: -
len: 16
CDR3aa: CASSPQGASNTGELFF
CDR3nt: TGTGCCAGCTCACCACAGGGGGCCTCGAACACCGGGGAGCTGTTTTTT

j_gene: TRBJ1-1
v_gene: TRBV25-1
d_gene: -
abundance: few
len: 15
CDR3aa: CASSDWEVGWTEAFF
CDR3nt: TGTGCCAGCAGTGATTGGGAGGTAGGGTGGACTGAAGCTTTCTTT